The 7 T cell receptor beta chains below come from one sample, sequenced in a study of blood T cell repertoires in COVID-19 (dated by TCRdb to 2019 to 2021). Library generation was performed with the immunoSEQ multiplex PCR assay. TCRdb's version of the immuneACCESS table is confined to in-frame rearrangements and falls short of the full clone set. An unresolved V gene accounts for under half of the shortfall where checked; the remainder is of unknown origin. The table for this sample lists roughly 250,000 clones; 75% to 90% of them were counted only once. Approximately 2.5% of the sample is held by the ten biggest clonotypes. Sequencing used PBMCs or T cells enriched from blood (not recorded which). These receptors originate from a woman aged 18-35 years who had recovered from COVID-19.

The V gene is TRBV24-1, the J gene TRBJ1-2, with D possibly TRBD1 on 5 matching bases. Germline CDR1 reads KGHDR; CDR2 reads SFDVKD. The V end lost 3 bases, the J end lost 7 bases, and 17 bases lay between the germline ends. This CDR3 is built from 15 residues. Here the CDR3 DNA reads TGTGCCACCAGTGATAAACGGGGCCCCGGGGGTGGCTACACCTTC. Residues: CATSDKRGPGGGYTF.

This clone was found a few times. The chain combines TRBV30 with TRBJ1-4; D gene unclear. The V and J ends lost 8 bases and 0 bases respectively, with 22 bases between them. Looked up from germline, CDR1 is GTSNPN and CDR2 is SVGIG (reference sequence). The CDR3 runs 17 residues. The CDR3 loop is CAGLDGQAPPTNEKLFF. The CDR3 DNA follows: TGTGCCGGACTCGACGGGCAGGCGCCGCCAACTAATGAAAAACTGTTTTTT.

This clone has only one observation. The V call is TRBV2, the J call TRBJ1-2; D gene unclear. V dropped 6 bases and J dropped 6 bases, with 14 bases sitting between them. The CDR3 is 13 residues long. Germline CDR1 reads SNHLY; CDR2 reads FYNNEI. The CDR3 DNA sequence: TGTGCCAGCAGCGACACGTTGGGCCATGGCTACACCTTC. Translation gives CASSDTLGHGYTF.

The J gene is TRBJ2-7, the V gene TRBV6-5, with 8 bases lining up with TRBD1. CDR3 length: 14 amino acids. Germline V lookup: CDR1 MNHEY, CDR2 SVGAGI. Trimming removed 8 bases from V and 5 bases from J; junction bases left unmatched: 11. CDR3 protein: CASDFGQGFDEQYF. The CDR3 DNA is TGTGCCAGCGACTTCGGACAGGGCTTTGACGAGCAGTACTTC.

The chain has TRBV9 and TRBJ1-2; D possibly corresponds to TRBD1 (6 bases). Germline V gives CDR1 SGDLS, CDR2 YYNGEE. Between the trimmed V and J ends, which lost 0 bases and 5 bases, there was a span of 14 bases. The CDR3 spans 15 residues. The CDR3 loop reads CASSVGGQQLYGYTF. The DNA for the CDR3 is TGTGCCAGCAGCGTAGGTGGACAGCAGTTATATGGCTACACCTTC.

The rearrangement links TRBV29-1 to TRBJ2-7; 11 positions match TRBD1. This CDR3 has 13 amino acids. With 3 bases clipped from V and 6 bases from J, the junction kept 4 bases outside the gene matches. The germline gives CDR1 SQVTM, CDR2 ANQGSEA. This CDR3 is CSVDRTGGGEQYF. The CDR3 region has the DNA TGCAGCGTTGACAGGACAGGGGGCGGCGAGCAGTACTTC.

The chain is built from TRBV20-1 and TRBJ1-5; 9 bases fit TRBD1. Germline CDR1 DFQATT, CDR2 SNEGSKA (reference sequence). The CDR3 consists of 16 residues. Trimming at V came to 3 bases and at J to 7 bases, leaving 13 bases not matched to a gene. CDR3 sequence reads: CSASGGTGLRGQPQHF. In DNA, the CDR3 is TGCAGTGCTAGTGGGGGGACAGGGCTAAGAGGCCAGCCCCAGCATTTT.